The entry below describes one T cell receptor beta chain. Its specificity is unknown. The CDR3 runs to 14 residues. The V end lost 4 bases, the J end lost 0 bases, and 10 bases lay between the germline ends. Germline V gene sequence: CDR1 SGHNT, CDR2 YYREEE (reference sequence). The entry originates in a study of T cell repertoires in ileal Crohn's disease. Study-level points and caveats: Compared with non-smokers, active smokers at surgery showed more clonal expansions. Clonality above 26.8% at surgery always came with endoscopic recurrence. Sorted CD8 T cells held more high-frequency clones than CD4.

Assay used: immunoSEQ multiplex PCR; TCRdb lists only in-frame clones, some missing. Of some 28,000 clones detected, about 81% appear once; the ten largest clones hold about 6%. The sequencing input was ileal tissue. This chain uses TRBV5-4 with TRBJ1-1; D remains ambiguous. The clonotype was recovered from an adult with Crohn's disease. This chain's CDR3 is CASSLGIVNTEAFF. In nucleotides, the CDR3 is TGTGCCAGCAGCCTCGGGATAGTGAACACTGAAGCTTTCTTT.